Presented here are 32 T cell receptor beta chains from one specimen sequenced in a study of neoadjuvant nivolumab and ipilimumab in lung cancer. The table came from immunoSEQ multiplex PCR; TCRdb's copy has only in-frame clones and leaves some out. This table has fewer than 40,000 clones, approximately 92% appearing once. The specimen was peripheral blood, collected after neoadjuvant nivolumab, alone or with ipilimumab, at or shortly before surgery. Receptors were obtained from an adult with non-small cell lung cancer.

J is TRBJ2-2 and V is TRBV7-9; no reliable D call. Per the germline V gene, CDR1 is SEHNR and CDR2 is FQNEAQ (reference sequence). The V end was cut by 5 bases, the J end by 8 bases, with 6 bases between. The CDR3 length is 11 residues. CDR3 bases: TGTGCCAGCAGCCCCCGAGGGGAGCTGTTTTTT. Amino acid sequence: CASSPRGELFF.

The chain combines TRBV11-2 with TRBJ2-7; D uncertain. From germline, CDR1 is SGHAT and CDR2 FQNNGV. V was clipped by 1 base and J by 4 bases, with 8 bases between them. The CDR3 contains 13 residues. The CDR3 DNA reads TGTGCCAGCAGCTTAGGGGCCGAGTACGAGCAGTACTTC. Translated, it gives CASSLGAEYEQYF. Full variable domain (missing parts from reference TRBV11-2 and TRBJ2-7): EAGVAQSPRYKIIEKRQSVAFWCNPISGHATLYWYQQILGQGPKLLIQFQNNGVVDDSQLPKDRFSAERLKGVDSTLKIQPAKLEDSAVYLCASSLGAEYEQYFGPGTRLTVT.

The chain joins TRBV25-1 to TRBJ1-1; 9 bases match TRBD1. V shed 3 bases and J 6 bases; nucleotides not matched to a gene: 8. CDR1 and CDR2 (germline): MGHDK, SYGVNS. The CDR3 totals 15 residues. This CDR3 reads CASSEGDRVSAEAFF. In DNA, the CDR3 is TGTGCCAGCAGTGAGGGGGACAGGGTTAGCGCTGAAGCTTTCTTT.

The CDR3: CASSIGGYGTEAFF. CDR3 DNA: TGTGCCAGTAGTATAGGAGGGTACGGCACTGAAGCTTTCTTT. The rearrangement links TRBV19 to TRBJ1-1, with D uncertain. This CDR3 region has 14 residues. V was pared by 1 base and J by 4 bases, with 10 bases between. Germline assignment: CDR1 LNHDA and CDR2 SQIVND (reference sequence).

This rearrangement joins TRBV6-5 to TRBJ1-1; 9 bases map to TRBD1. The trim removed 8 bases at V and 3 bases at J, leaving 4 bases unmatched. The CDR3 is 13 amino acids. Germline CDR1 and CDR2: MNHEY and SVGAGI. CDR3 sequence reads: CASYRGRYTEAFF. CDR3 bases: TGTGCCAGCTACAGGGGGCGATACACTGAAGCTTTCTTT.

This chain connects TRBV7-9 to TRBJ1-1; tentative D call: TRBD1 (5 bases). In germline, CDR1 is SEHNR, CDR2 FQNEAQ (reference sequence). V was shortened by 1 base and J by 4 bases, with 16 bases between the two germline ends. The CDR3 has 16 residues. CDR3 DNA: TGTGCCAGCAGCTTAGGCGGGACTTCTCCGGGCACTGAAGCTTTCTTT. This gives the protein CASSLGGTSPGTEAFF.

This clone turned up a few times. The chain uses TRBV6-1 and TRBJ2-3; 7 bases align to TRBD1. This CDR3 spans 14 amino acids. The ends lost 7 bases at V and 2 bases at J; junction bases unmatched: 6. The germline gives CDR1 MNHNS, CDR2 SASEGT. CDR3 in amino acids: CASITGQATDTQYF. The CDR3 DNA follows: TGTGCCAGCATTACCGGACAGGCCACAGATACGCAGTATTTT.

The chain carries TRBV11-3 and TRBJ1-1, with no clear D. This CDR3 has 15 residues. Germline V gene lookup returns CDR1 SGHNT and CDR2 YENEEA. The V end lost 1 base, the J end lost 3 bases, and 12 bases lay between the germline ends. The CDR3 region has the DNA TGTGCCAGCAGCTTAGGGGGTCCCCAGGACACTGAAGCTTTCTTT. Encoded protein: CASSLGGPQDTEAFF.

The chain is built from TRBV9 and TRBJ1-2; D gene uncertain. The CDR3 extends over 13 amino acids. CDR1 SGDLS and CDR2 YYNGEE come from the germline V gene. The ends were cut back, 3 bases at V and 2 bases at J, with 8 bases in the middle. DNA of the CDR3: TGTGCCAGCAGCGGTAAGACGAACTATGGCTACACCTTC. Translated: CASSGKTNYGYTF.

The J gene is TRBJ2-7, the V gene TRBV6-1; perhaps TRBD1 as D (7 bases). Trimming removed 2 bases at V and 4 bases at J, with 18 bases between. Germline CDR1 and CDR2: MNHNS and SASEGT. The length of the CDR3 is 16 residues. The CDR3 coding sequence is TGTGCCAGCAGTGAAACGGGGGCAGGGGGTAGTTACGAGCAGTACTTC. Translation: CASSETGAGGSYEQYF.

V and J are TRBV5-6 and TRBJ2-7; 10 positions agree with TRBD2. After removal of 3 bases from V and 2 bases from J, the junction contained 17 bases not matched to a gene. Germline V gives CDR1 SGHDT, CDR2 YYEEEE. CDR3 length equals 19 residues. The CDR3 DNA follows: TGTGCCAGCAGCTCCCGTGAAGGGGTACTAGCGGGGTTCCCCTACGAGCAGTACTTC. The encoded protein is CASSSREGVLAGFPYEQYF.

This clone was seen just once. The chain is built from TRBV15 and TRBJ2-7; D possibly uses TRBD1 or TRBD2 (5 bases each). Looked up from germline, CDR1 is LNHNV and CDR2 is YYDKDF (reference sequence). The CDR3 has 12 amino acids. Trimming shortened V by 6 bases and J by 6 bases, and 12 bases separated the two germline ends. In DNA, the CDR3 is TGTGCCACCAGTCTCCTCGGGGCCGAGCAGTACTTC. Residues: CATSLLGAEQYF.

The rearrangement joins TRBV6-1 to TRBJ2-7; 10 bases fit TRBD2. In germline, CDR1 is MNHNS, CDR2 SASEGT. The CDR3 runs 14 residues. V lost 10 bases and J lost 6; bases outside the gene matches: 12. CDR3 coding DNA: TGTGCCACCGTGACTAGCGGGTTGATTAGCGAGCAGTACTTC. Translation: CATVTSGLISEQYF.

The chain uses TRBV5-1 and TRBJ2-2; no reliable D call. V lost 4 bases to trimming and J lost 4 bases, with 11 bases between them. The CDR3 runs to 14 residues. Germline V gene lookup returns CDR1 SGHRS and CDR2 YFSETQ. This CDR3 reads CASSPHQTTGELFF. CDR3 DNA: TGCGCCAGCAGCCCCCACCAGACCACCGGGGAGCTGTTTTTT.

The rearrangement links TRBV29-1 to TRBJ2-5; D not certain. Germline V gene data show CDR1 as SQVTM and CDR2 as ANQGSEA. The CDR3 runs 12 residues. With 2 bases removed from V and 5 bases from J, the gap between germline ends came to 9 bases. CDR3 sequence (DNA): TGCAGCGTTGAACCCGTAGGGGAGACCCAGTACTTC. It codes for CSVEPVGETQYF. The complete variable domain, with remaining parts taken from reference TRBV29-1 and TRBJ2-5, reads SAVISQKPSRDICQRGTSLTIQCQVDSQVTMMFWYRQQPGQSLTLIATANQGSEATYESGFVIDKFPISRPNLTFSTLTVSNMSPEDSSIYLCSVEPVGETQYFGPGTRLLVL.

The chain couples TRBV11-2 to TRBJ2-1; D perhaps matches TRBD2 (5 bases). Per germline, CDR1 SGHAT and CDR2 FQNNGV. The CDR3 has 13 residues. V lost 1 base to trimming and J lost 7 bases, with 8 bases between them. The CDR3: CASSLARRNEQFF. CDR3 DNA: TGTGCCAGCAGCTTAGCACGGAGGAATGAGCAGTTCTTC.

The rearrangement joins TRBV7-9 to TRBJ1-1; TRBD1 agrees at 8 bases. Germline-derived CDR1 and CDR2 are SEHNR and FQNEAQ (reference sequence). The CDR3 is 17 amino acids. Germline trimming cut 0 bases from V and 2 bases from J; bases unmatched to any gene: 8. CDR3 sequence (DNA): TGTGCCAGCAGCTTAGCTTTAATGACAGGGGCTAACACTGAAGCTTTCTTT. This translates into CASSLALMTGANTEAFF.

CDR3 residues: CASTKAPQTNYGYTF. Written as DNA, the CDR3 is TGTGCCAGCACTAAGGCCCCCCAGACTAACTATGGCTACACCTTC. The chain recombines TRBV28 with TRBJ1-2; unclear D gene. Looked up from germline, CDR1 is MDHEN and CDR2 is SYDVKM. The CDR3 has 15 amino acids. Deletions cut 7 bases from V and 0 bases from J, with 15 bases between.

This chain joins TRBV20-1 and TRBJ2-1; D uncertain. Between the trimmed V and J ends, which lost 1 base and 10 bases, there was a span of 8 bases. Germline V CDR1 and CDR2: DFQATT, SNEGSKA (reference sequence). This CDR3 comprises 11 residues. The CDR3 nucleotides are TGCAGTGCTAGAGTGGCCAAGGAGCAGTTCTTC. Amino acids: CSARVAKEQFF.

The V and J genes are TRBV11-2 and TRBJ2-7; D gene unclear. The V gene's germline CDR1 is SGHAT and CDR2 FQNNGV. The V end was cut by 5 bases, the J end by 8 bases, with 10 bases between. The CDR3 length is 11 residues. CDR3 DNA: TGTGCCAGCAGCCCCAACGTACAGCAGTACTTC. Residues: CASSPNVQQYF.

The V and J genes are TRBV7-9 and TRBJ1-1; no definite D call. Trimming took 0 bases from V and 4 from J, leaving 6 bases between them. Germline values: CDR1 SEHNR, CDR2 FQNEAQ (reference sequence). The length of the CDR3 is 13 residues. The CDR3 here is CASSLAEGTEAFF. CDR3 sequence (DNA): TGTGCCAGCAGCTTAGCCGAGGGCACTGAAGCTTTCTTT. Full variable domain (rest looked up from reference TRBV7-9 and TRBJ1-1): DTGVSQNPRHKITKRGQNVTFRCDPISEHNRLYWYRQTLGQGPEFLTYFQNEAQLEKSRLLSDRFSAERPKGSFSTLEIQRTEQGDSAMYLCASSLAEGTEAFFGQGTRLTVV.

The gene calls are TRBV7-8 and TRBJ2-1, with 10 positions matching TRBD1. Germline CDR1 is SGHVS and CDR2 is FQNEAQ. The CDR3 has 16 amino acids. V gave up 4 bases and J gave up 8 bases; unmatched junction bases: 11. The chain's CDR3 is CASSSLTGGVIDEQFF. The CDR3 DNA follows: TGTGCCAGCAGCTCCTTGACAGGGGGCGTTATCGATGAGCAGTTCTTC.

This clone has just a few counts. V and J are TRBV19 and TRBJ1-2, with 9 nucleotides matching TRBD1. The CDR3 is made up of 12 amino acids. Unmatched junction bases numbered 6, after V lost 8 bases and J lost 8 bases. CDR1 and CDR2 (germline): LNHDA, SQIVND (reference sequence). For the CDR3, the DNA is TGTGCCAGTGGGGACAGGGCAAGGGGCTACACCTTC. It specifies CASGDRARGYTF.

The chain employs TRBV7-6 and TRBJ2-7; D could derive from TRBD1 or TRBD2 (6 bases each). V was pared by 0 bases and J by 2 bases, with 11 bases between. Germline V gene lookup returns CDR1 SGHVS and CDR2 FNYEAQ. CDR3 length: 15 amino acids. The CDR3 protein is CASSLAPGEAYEQYF. Written as DNA, the CDR3 is TGTGCCAGCAGCTTAGCGCCAGGGGAGGCCTACGAGCAGTACTTC.

The J gene is TRBJ2-1, the V gene TRBV7-9; D not resolved. Germline V gene sequence: CDR1 SEHNR, CDR2 FQNEAQ (reference sequence). CDR3 length equals 12 residues. V was clipped by 3 bases and J by 5 bases, with 5 bases between them. CDR3 in DNA: TGTGCCAGCAGCTTCATGAACAATGAGCAGTTCTTC. Translating gives CASSFMNNEQFF. The complete variable domain, with remaining parts taken from reference TRBV7-9 and TRBJ2-1, reads DTGVSQNPRHKITKRGQNVTFRCDPISEHNRLYWYRQTLGQGPEFLTYFQNEAQLEKSRLLSDRFSAERPKGSFSTLEIQRTEQGDSAMYLCASSFMNNEQFFGPGTRLTVL.

The chain recombines TRBV7-9 with TRBJ2-3; TRBD1 is a possible D gene (6 bases). The V and J ends lost 4 bases and 5 bases respectively, with 16 bases between them. This CDR3 comprises 15 residues. CDR1 is SEHNR and CDR2 is FQNEAQ in the germline V gene (reference sequence). In DNA, the CDR3 is TGTGCCAGCAGCTACCAGTCCAGGGGTCAAGATACGCAGTATTTT. This translates into CASSYQSRGQDTQYF. Filled out from reference TRBV7-9 and TRBJ2-3, the complete variable domain reads DTGVSQNPRHKITKRGQNVTFRCDPISEHNRLYWYRQTLGQGPEFLTYFQNEAQLEKSRLLSDRFSAERPKGSFSTLEIQRTEQGDSAMYLCASSYQSRGQDTQYFGPGTRLTVL.

The gene calls are TRBV7-9 and TRBJ2-2; D gene uncertain. The germline V and J ends were trimmed by 4 bases and 9 bases, with 9 bases remaining between them. The CDR3 has 12 amino acids. CDR1 is SEHNR, CDR2 FQNEAQ, per germline (reference sequence). The CDR3 DNA is TGTGCCAGCAGCTCTTACACTCGGGAGCTGTTTTTT. Its protein product is CASSSYTRELFF.

The V gene is TRBV11-1, the J gene TRBJ2-7; 9 bases are a match to TRBD2. This CDR3 comprises 16 residues. CDR1 and CDR2 from the germline V gene are SGHAT and FQDESV (reference sequence). The V gene end was trimmed by 4 bases and the J gene end by 2 bases; junction bases not matched to a gene: 9. Written as DNA, the CDR3 is TGTGCCAGCAGCTCGAGTAGCGGGAGTCCCGCCTACGAGCAGTACTTC. Translated, it gives CASSSSSGSPAYEQYF.

The chain joins TRBV7-3 to TRBJ2-2, with D tentatively TRBD2 (6 bases). V lost 2 bases and J 5 bases, leaving 9 bases between the germline ends. Germline CDR1 reads SGHTA; CDR2 reads FQGTGA. The CDR3 sequence is 14 residues long. The CDR3 nucleotides are TGTGCCAGCAGCTTAGGGGGGAGTACCGGGGAGCTGTTTTTT. The encoded protein is CASSLGGSTGELFF.

The chain has TRBV4-1 and TRBJ2-2, with a weak D call TRBD1 (5 bases). Germline-derived CDR1 and CDR2 are MGHRA and YSYEKL. Trimming pared 4 bases from V and 2 bases from J, leaving 11 bases between. The CDR3 contains 15 residues. The CDR3 DNA sequence: TGCGCCAGCAGCCCTCGACAGATAAACACCGGGGAGCTGTTTTTT. It yields the protein CASSPRQINTGELFF.

By its share, this clone is medium-sized (0.01 to 0.1%). This chain connects TRBV6-4 to TRBJ2-2; D gene uncertain. Germline V gives CDR1 MRHNA, CDR2 SNTAGT. There are 13 residues in the CDR3. V was shortened by 6 bases and J by 6 bases, with 11 bases between the two germline ends. The CDR3 region has the DNA TGTGCCAGCAGCCCCTCTGACGCCGGGGAGCTGTTTTTT. This gives the protein CASSPSDAGELFF.

The genes are TRBV6-5 and TRBJ1-1; possibly TRBD1 for D (5 bases). This CDR3 is built from 14 residues. Germline CDR1 and CDR2: MNHEY and SVGAGI. The germline V and J ends were trimmed by 2 bases and 5 bases, with 12 bases remaining between them. The DNA for the CDR3 is TGTGCCAGCAGTTACAGAGCAGGGCAGACTGAAGCTTTCTTT. Its translation: CASSYRAGQTEAFF.